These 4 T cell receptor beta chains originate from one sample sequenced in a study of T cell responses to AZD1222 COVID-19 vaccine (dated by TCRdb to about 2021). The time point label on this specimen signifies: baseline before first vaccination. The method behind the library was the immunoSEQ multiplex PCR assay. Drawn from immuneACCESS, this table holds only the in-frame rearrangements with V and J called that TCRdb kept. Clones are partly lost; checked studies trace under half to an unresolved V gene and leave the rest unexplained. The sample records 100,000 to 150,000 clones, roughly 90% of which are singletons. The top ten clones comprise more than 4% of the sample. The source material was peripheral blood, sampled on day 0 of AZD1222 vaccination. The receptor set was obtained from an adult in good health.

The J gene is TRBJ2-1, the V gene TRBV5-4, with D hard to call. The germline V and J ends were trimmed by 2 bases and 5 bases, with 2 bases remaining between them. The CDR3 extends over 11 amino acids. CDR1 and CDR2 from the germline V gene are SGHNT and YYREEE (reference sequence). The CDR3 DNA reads TGTGCCAGCAGCTTCCACAATGAGCAGTTCTTC. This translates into CASSFHNEQFF.

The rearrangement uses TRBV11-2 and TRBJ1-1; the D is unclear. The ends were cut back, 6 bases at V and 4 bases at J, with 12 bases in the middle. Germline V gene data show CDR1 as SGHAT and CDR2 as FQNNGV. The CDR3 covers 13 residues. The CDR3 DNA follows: TGTGCCAGCAGAGCCATAACCGCCACTGAAGCTTTCTTT. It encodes CASRAITATEAFF. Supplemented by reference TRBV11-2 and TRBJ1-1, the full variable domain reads EAGVAQSPRYKIIEKRQSVAFWCNPISGHATLYWYQQILGQGPKLLIQFQNNGVVDDSQLPKDRFSAERLKGVDSTLKIQPAKLEDSAVYLCASRAITATEAFFGQGTRLTVV.

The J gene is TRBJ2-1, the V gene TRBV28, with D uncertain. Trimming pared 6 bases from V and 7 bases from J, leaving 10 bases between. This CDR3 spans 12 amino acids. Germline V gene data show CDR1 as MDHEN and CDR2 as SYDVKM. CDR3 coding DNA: TGTGCCAGCAGCGGTTTCTGGAATGAGCAGTTCTTC. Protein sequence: CASSGFWNEQFF.

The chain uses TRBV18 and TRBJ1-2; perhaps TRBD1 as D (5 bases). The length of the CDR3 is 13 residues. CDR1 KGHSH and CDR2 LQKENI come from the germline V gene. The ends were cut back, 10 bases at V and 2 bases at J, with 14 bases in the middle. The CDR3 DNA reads TGTGCCACCTCGCAGGGTGAGAACTATGGCTACACCTTC. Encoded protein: CATSQGENYGYTF.